These 17 T cell receptor beta chains were all obtained from the same sample, sequenced in a study of cytomegalovirus exposure and HLA in healthy donors (dated by TCRdb to 2016 to 2017). The protocol used for the library was the immunoSEQ multiplex PCR assay. TCRdb mirrors the immuneACCESS table, restricted to in-frame sequences. Some clones are absent from its copies; in checked studies, under half trace to an unresolved V gene, and the reason for the others is unknown. The sample contains a few hundred thousand clones, 70% to 90% of them found a single time. The top ten clones comprise roughly 1% of the sample. The source material was PBMCs. These receptors were taken from a woman aged 18-30 years in good health and CMV-seronegative.

V and J are TRBV5-5 and TRBJ2-5, with unresolved D. The germline V gene has CDR1 SGHKS and CDR2 YYEKEE (reference sequence). V shed 3 bases and J shed 2 bases, with 2 bases lying between them. The CDR3 totals 11 residues. The CDR3 DNA reads TGTGCCAGCAGCTCACAAGAGACCCAGTACTTC. Translation: CASSSQETQYF.

V usage is TRBV6-1 and J usage is TRBJ2-1; 10 nucleotides align to TRBD2. CDR1 is MNHNS and CDR2 is SASEGT in the germline V gene. V shed 1 base, J shed 14 bases, and the junction held 11 bases outside the gene matches. The CDR3 is made up of 15 amino acids. For the CDR3, the DNA is TGTGCCAGCAGTGAAGGAACTAGCGGGAATTCTCGGGAGTTCTTC. This gives the protein CASSEGTSGNSREFF.

This chain uses TRBV30 with TRBJ1-4; D remains ambiguous. The CDR3 is 12 residues long. V lost 2 bases and J 7 bases, leaving 8 bases between the germline ends. Germline V gene sequence: CDR1 GTSNPN, CDR2 SVGIG (reference sequence). The DNA of the CDR3 is TGTGCCTGGAGTTCCTATCCTGAAAAACTGTTTTTT. Its protein is CAWSSYPEKLFF.

This chain uses TRBV7-2 with TRBJ1-1, with TRBD1 identical over 8 bases. V shed 1 base and J 6 bases; nucleotides not matched to a gene: 4. Germline CDR1 is SGHTA and CDR2 is FQGNSA. The CDR3 sequence is 14 residues long. CDR3: CASSLGPGQAEAFF. The CDR3 nucleotides are TGTGCCAGCAGCTTAGGTCCGGGACAGGCTGAAGCTTTCTTT.

Only a few counts were recorded for this clone. The chain carries TRBV9 and TRBJ2-3, with D possibly being TRBD1 (6 bases). The CDR3 is 15 residues long. CDR1 is SGDLS and CDR2 is YYNGEE in the germline V gene. V lost 2 bases to trimming and J lost 2 bases, with 12 bases between them. The CDR3 spells CASSVRDTSTDTQYF. The CDR3 DNA reads TGTGCCAGCAGCGTCCGGGACACTTCCACAGATACGCAGTATTTT.

The J gene is TRBJ1-5, the V gene TRBV28, with 10 bases that match TRBD1. This CDR3 contains 14 residues. Germline CDR1 reads MDHEN; CDR2 reads SYDVKM. V dropped 8 bases and J dropped 4; count of bases not matched to a gene: 5. The CDR3 DNA reads TGTGCCAGCGATCCGGGACAGGGGAATCAGCCCCAGCATTTT. It translates to CASDPGQGNQPQHF. Supplemented by reference TRBV28 and TRBJ1-5, the full variable domain reads DVKVTQSSRYLVKRTGEKVFLECVQDMDHENMFWYRQDPGLGLRLIYFSYDVKMKEKGDIPEGYSVSREKKERFSLILESASTNQTSMYLCASDPGQGNQPQHFGDGTRLSIL.

The chain carries TRBV19 and TRBJ2-2; TRBD1 might be the D (5 bases). V lost 6 bases to trimming and J lost 0 bases, with 17 bases between them. Germline V lookup: CDR1 LNHDA, CDR2 SQIVND (reference sequence). The CDR3 spans 17 residues. The DNA of the CDR3 is TGTGCCAGTAGCCTCCAGGGCAGACTTACGAACACCGGGGAGCTGTTTTTT. Residues: CASSLQGRLTNTGELFF.

The CDR3 DNA is TGTGCCAGTAGTGGACTAGCGGAGGGGGGAGAGACCCAGTACTTC. Translating gives CASSGLAEGGETQYF. V and J are TRBV19 and TRBJ2-5, with 10 bases fitting TRBD2. V shed 5 bases and J 4 bases; nucleotides not matched to a gene: 7. Per germline, CDR1 LNHDA and CDR2 SQIVND (reference sequence). The CDR3 runs 15 residues.

The chain employs TRBV25-1 and TRBJ1-1; 10 bases match TRBD1. CDR1 is MGHDK and CDR2 is SYGVNS in the germline V gene. After removal of 6 bases from V and 7 bases from J, the junction contained 11 bases not matched to a gene. The CDR3 is made up of 15 amino acids. CDR3 in amino acids: CASSLGTGDIGEAFF. The CDR3 DNA reads as TGTGCCAGCAGCCTCGGGACAGGGGATATTGGTGAAGCTTTCTTT.

J is TRBJ2-1 and V is TRBV5-8; 9 nucleotides line up with TRBD2. CDR3 length: 16 amino acids. Trimming cost V 0 bases and J 1 base; bases outside gene matches: 2. Germline V lookup: CDR1 SGHTS, CDR2 YDEGEE. DNA of the CDR3: TGTGCCAGCAGCTTGGGGCTAGCGGGGTCCTACAATGAGCAGTTCTTC. It specifies CASSLGLAGSYNEQFF.

This rearrangement joins TRBV29-1 to TRBJ2-7, with TRBD1 as a possible D gene (6 bases). The germline V gene encodes CDR1 SQVTM and CDR2 ANQGSEA. Trimming removed 5 bases at V and 8 bases at J, with 19 bases between. The length of the CDR3 is 13 residues. The chain's CDR3 is CSVRSEDSGKQYF. Written as DNA, the CDR3 is TGCAGCGTTCGCAGTGAGGACAGTGGCAAGCAGTACTTC.

V is TRBV2 and J is TRBJ2-5; 10 bases line up with TRBD2. In germline, CDR1 is SNHLY, CDR2 FYNNEI. This CDR3 contains 15 residues. V gave up 2 bases and J gave up 5 bases; unmatched junction bases: 5. CDR3 sequence: CASSELAGVRETQYF. For the CDR3, the DNA is TGTGCCAGCAGTGAACTAGCGGGAGTGCGGGAGACCCAGTACTTC. Full variable domain (rest looked up from reference TRBV2 and TRBJ2-5): EPEVTQTPSHQVTQMGQEVILRCVPISNHLYFYWYRQILGQKVEFLVSFYNNEISEKSEIFDDQFSVERPDGSNFTLKIRSTKLEDSAMYFCASSELAGVRETQYFGPGTRLLVL.

The chain is built from TRBV5-4 and TRBJ2-2; no clear D. CDR1 and CDR2 from the germline V gene are SGHNT and YYREEE (reference sequence). V lost 0 bases to trimming and J lost 2 bases, with 8 bases between them. The CDR3 sequence is 15 residues long. The CDR3 reads CASSLAGRNTGELFF. The CDR3 region has the DNA TGTGCCAGCAGCTTGGCTGGTAGAAACACCGGGGAGCTGTTTTTT.

The chain employs TRBV4-1 and TRBJ1-5; D is ambiguous. The CDR3 has 18 amino acids. The germline V gene encodes CDR1 MGHRA and CDR2 YSYEKL. Trimming shortened V by 1 base and J by 0 bases, and 16 bases separated the two germline ends. The CDR3 region is CASSQGRIAGFSNQPQHF. In nucleotides, the CDR3 is TGCGCCAGCAGCCAAGGCCGGATAGCCGGGTTTAGCAATCAGCCCCAGCATTTT.

The chain combines TRBV10-3 with TRBJ1-2, with D unclear. The V gene's germline CDR1 is ENHRY and CDR2 SYGVKD. V dropped 5 bases and J dropped 8 bases, with 12 bases sitting between them. The CDR3 has 12 residues. The CDR3 coding sequence is TGTGCCATCAGTCCGGGAGATAGCGGCTACACCTTC. As protein: CAISPGDSGYTF.

V is TRBV7-7 and J is TRBJ2-1, with 7 bases fitting TRBD2. Trimming took 5 bases from V and 5 from J; bases not matched to a gene: 9. Germline CDR1 SSHAT, CDR2 FNYEAQ (reference sequence). The CDR3 is made up of 15 amino acids. The CDR3 spells CASSPGTKLDNEQFF. The CDR3 nucleotides are TGTGCCAGCAGCCCGGGGACTAAACTGGACAATGAGCAGTTCTTC.

This chain joins TRBV19 and TRBJ2-7, with TRBD1 as a possible D gene (6 bases). CDR1 LNHDA and CDR2 SQIVND come from the germline V gene (reference sequence). V lost 1 base and J 4 bases, leaving 11 bases between the germline ends. The CDR3 length is 14 residues. The CDR3 region has the DNA TGTGCCAGTAGTATAGTATCAAGGGGGTACGAGCAGTACTTC. This codes for CASSIVSRGYEQYF.